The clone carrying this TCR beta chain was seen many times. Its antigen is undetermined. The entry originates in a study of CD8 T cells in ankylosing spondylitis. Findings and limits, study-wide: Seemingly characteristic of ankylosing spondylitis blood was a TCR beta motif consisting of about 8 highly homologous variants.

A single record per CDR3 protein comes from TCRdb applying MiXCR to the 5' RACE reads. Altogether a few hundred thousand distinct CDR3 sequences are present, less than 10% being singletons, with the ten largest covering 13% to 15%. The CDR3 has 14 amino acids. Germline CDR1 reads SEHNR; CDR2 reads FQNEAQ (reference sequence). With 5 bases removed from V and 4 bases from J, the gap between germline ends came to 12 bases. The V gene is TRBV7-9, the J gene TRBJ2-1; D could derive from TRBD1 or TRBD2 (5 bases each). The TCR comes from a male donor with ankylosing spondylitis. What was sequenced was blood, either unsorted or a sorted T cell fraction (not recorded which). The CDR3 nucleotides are TGTGCCAGCAGCCCCGGGACGCAATACAATGAGCAGTTCTTC. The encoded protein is CASSPGTQYNEQFF. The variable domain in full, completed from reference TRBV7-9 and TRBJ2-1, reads DTGVSQNPRHKITKRGQNVTFRCDPISEHNRLYWYRQTLGQGPEFLTYFQNEAQLEKSRLLSDRFSAERPKGSFSTLEIQRTEQGDSAMYLCASSPGTQYNEQFFGPGTRLTVL.